Below, 21 T cell receptor beta chains from the same sample are listed, as sequenced in a study of T cells in Graves' hyperthyroidism and ophthalmopathy. Amplification of TCR beta CDR3 regions was performed using RNA transcripts as template. First-round RT-PCR with HTBI primers amplified the TCR CDR3 region. TCRdb called the multiplex PCR reads again in MiXCR, with one record for every CDR3 protein. The profile shows approximately 870,000 distinct CDR3 sequences, roughly 37% of them singletons. Sequenced input: blood. The receptors were gathered from a man between 18 and 29 years old with Graves' hyperthyroidism.

This clonotype has only a few counts. Germline and junction disagree at one end, which may indicate a read error. This chain uses TRBV7-9 with TRBJ1-3; 7 bases map to TRBD1. The CDR3 runs to 17 residues. Germline assignment: CDR1 SEHNR and CDR2 FQNEAQ (reference sequence). DNA for the CDR3: TGCGCCAGCAGCCTCGGACAGGTAGTCAACCCTGGAAACACCATATATTTT. Protein: CASSLGQVVNPGNTIYF.

This clonotype was observed once. A much larger clonotype is one base distant, so this may be a read error. V and J are TRBV29-1 and TRBJ1-4, with TRBD1 matching over 8 bases. This CDR3 is built from 13 residues. Germline V gene data show CDR1 as SQVTM and CDR2 as ANQGSEA. Here the CDR3 DNA reads TGCAGCGCCAATGGACAGGGAGGGGAAAAACTGCTTTTT. This sequence encodes CSANGQGGEKLLF.

This clonotype has ten or more counts. Its ends do not fully match the called genes, so a read error is possible. This rearrangement joins TRBV15 to TRBJ1-2; a weak D match, TRBD1 (5 bases). CDR3 length equals 12 residues. CDR1 and CDR2 (germline): LNHNV, YYDKDF (reference sequence). The CDR3 spells CATSARQFKSVF. CDR3 DNA: TGTGCCACCAGTGCCAGACAGTTTAAAAGCGTCTTC.

This clonotype was picked up one time. V is TRBV6-5 and J is TRBJ1-1; D not resolved. Germline V gives CDR1 MNHEY, CDR2 SVGAGI. The germline V and J ends were trimmed by 0 bases and 8 bases, with 19 bases remaining between them. The CDR3 is 16 amino acids. The CDR3 protein is CASSYSIGRPDREAFF. In DNA form, the CDR3 reads TGTGCCAGCAGTTACTCGATCGGCCGACCAGATAGAGAAGCTTTCTTT.

This clonotype was counted many times. The rearrangement uses TRBV10-3 and TRBJ2-7, with D perhaps TRBD1 (6 bases). V was trimmed by 0 bases and J by 4 bases, leaving 13 bases between them. CDR1 is ENHRY, CDR2 SYGVKD, per germline. This CDR3 is 15 amino acids long. The CDR3: CAISESLTGRYEQYF. The CDR3 bases are TGTGCCATCAGTGAGTCGTTGACAGGAAGGTACGAGCAGTACTTC.

There are a few counts of this clonotype. Compared with germline, one end of the junction differs, possibly owing to a read error. Here the CDR3 DNA reads TGTGCTAGCAGCCCCGACAGGGGTCCAGAGACCCAGTACTTC. Amino acids: CASSPDRGPETQYF. This sequence joins TRBV7-7 and TRBJ2-5, with 8 bases that match TRBD1. This CDR3 region has 14 residues. Germline-derived CDR1 and CDR2 are SSHAT and FNYEAQ (reference sequence).

There are a few counts of this clonotype. The chain has TRBV7-8 and TRBJ1-5, with a weak D call TRBD1 (5 bases). V gave up 1 base and J gave up 0 bases, with 19 bases separating them. CDR3 length: 19 residues. CDR1 is SGHVS and CDR2 is FQNEAQ in the germline V gene. The CDR3 region has the DNA TGTGCCAGCAGCTTAGTGGGTAGAGCAGGGTTGCTTAGCAATCAGCCCCAGCATTTT. Translation: CASSLVGRAGLLSNQPQHF.

The chain joins TRBV2 to TRBJ2-7; no firm D call. This CDR3 comprises 18 residues. Germline V gives CDR1 SNHLY, CDR2 FYNNEI. The ends were cut back, 2 bases at V and 0 bases at J, with 20 bases in the middle. The CDR3 region is CASSEITGHPSASYEQYF. The CDR3 coding sequence is TGTGCCAGCAGTGAAATTACTGGCCACCCAAGTGCCTCCTACGAGCAGTACTTC. The entire variable domain, with the rest obtained from reference TRBV2 and TRBJ2-7, is as follows: EPEVTQTPSHQVTQMGQEVILRCVPISNHLYFYWYRQILGQKVEFLVSFYNNEISEKSEIFDDQFSVERPDGSNFTLKIRSTKLEDSAMYFCASSEITGHPSASYEQYFGPGTRLTVT.

This sequence joins TRBV2 and TRBJ2-7; TRBD1 might be the D (5 bases). V shed 10 bases and J shed 2 bases, with 18 bases lying between them. The CDR3 runs 14 residues. The V gene's germline CDR1 is SNHLY and CDR2 FYNNEI. This CDR3 is CANKGLFQTYEQYF. In DNA, the CDR3 is TGTGCCAACAAGGGGCTGTTTCAAACCTACGAGCAGTACTTC.

This clonotype has more than one count but fewer than ten. The rearrangement uses TRBV5-1 and TRBJ1-2; D unclear. Trimming took off 3 bases at V and 0 bases at J, with 12 bases between the two ends. This CDR3 is built from 15 residues. Germline V gene lookup returns CDR1 SGHRS and CDR2 YFSETQ. CDR3 sequence (DNA): TGCGCCAGCAGCTCGACCCAACAAGCTAACTATGGCTACACCTTC. This codes for CASSSTQQANYGYTF.

Details on this clonotype: As the CDR3 is not closed by the conserved phenylalanine or tryptophan, this likely results from a read error. V and J are TRBV7-6 and TRBJ2-5; D unresolved. Trimming took off 1 base at V and 1 base at J, with 4 bases between the two ends. CDR3 size: 13 residues. Germline V gene sequence: CDR1 SGHVS, CDR2 FNYEAQ. CDR3 amino acids: CASSLGAQETQYS. DNA for the CDR3: TGTGCCAGCAGCTTAGGCGCCCAAGAGACCCAGTACTCC.

Points on this clonotype: The final CDR3 position lacks the conserved phenylalanine or tryptophan, pointing to a likely read error. No DNA is shown, since the ends of the CDR3 on it are uncertain; the CDR3 is the one TCRdb lists. The V and J genes are TRBV7-8 and TRBJ1-1. CDR1 is SGHVS, CDR2 FQNEAQ, per germline. The CDR3 region is 9 residues in length, termini included. The CDR3 loop reads CASSLVGLA.

This clonotype has only a few counts. A much more abundant neighbour one base away suggests this may be a read error. The gene calls are TRBV2 and TRBJ2-5; D is unclear. Trimming took off 8 bases at V and 5 bases at J, with 12 bases between the two ends. Germline V gene lookup returns CDR1 SNHLY and CDR2 FYNNEI. The CDR3 spans 12 residues. The chain's CDR3 is CASAILLETQYF. CDR3 coding DNA: TGTGCCAGCGCGATCCTTCTTGAGACCCAGTACTTC.

There are many counts of this clonotype. The chain is built from TRBV20-1 and TRBJ1-1; D remains unclear. Germline CDR1 and CDR2: DFQATT and SNEGSKA (reference sequence). The CDR3 contains 13 residues. V was shortened by 3 bases and J by 1 base, with 9 bases between the two germline ends. CDR3 coding DNA: TGCAGTGCTAGCGGGGATGGGAACACTGAAGCTTTCTTT. This gives the protein CSASGDGNTEAFF.

This clonotype was picked up many times. V and J are TRBV29-1 and TRBJ2-5; D gene uncertain. Germline V CDR1 and CDR2: SQVTM, ANQGSEA. CDR3 length equals 12 residues. The CDR3 DNA reads as TGCAGTGTCGTGGGAATAAAAGAGACCCAGTACTTC. Its translation is CSVVGIKETQYF.

This clonotype has at least ten counts. The V call is TRBV5-1, the J call TRBJ1-1; D unclear. The germline CDR1 and CDR2 sequences are SGHRS and YFSETQ. This CDR3 is 13 amino acids long. Between the trimmed V and J ends, which lost 4 bases and 0 bases, there was a span of 7 bases. CDR3 protein: CASSPNLNTEAFF. For the CDR3, the DNA is TGCGCCAGCAGCCCTAACTTGAACACTGAAGCTTTCTTT. Variable domain in full (rest from reference TRBV5-1 and TRBJ1-1): KAGVTQTPRYLIKTRGQQVTLSCSPISGHRSVSWYQQTPGQGLQFLFEYFSETQRNKGNFPGRFSGRQFSNSRSEMNVSTLELGDSALYLCASSPNLNTEAFFGQGTRLTVV.

The sample holds many counts of this clonotype. The chain couples TRBV7-9 to TRBJ1-1; 7 nucleotides line up with TRBD1. The germline gives CDR1 SEHNR, CDR2 FQNEAQ (reference sequence). Germline trimming cut 1 base from V and 11 bases from J; bases unmatched to any gene: 7. CDR3 size: 13 residues. The chain's CDR3 is CASSLEGASMAFF. For the CDR3, the DNA is TGTGCCAGCAGCTTAGAGGGGGCGTCCATGGCTTTCTTT.

The J gene is TRBJ2-7, the V gene TRBV7-2, with TRBD2 matching over 9 bases. The germline gives CDR1 SGHTA, CDR2 FQGNSA. This CDR3 contains 15 residues. With V trimmed by 3 bases and J by 3 bases, 6 bases remained unmatched. The CDR3 protein is CASSFGGGENYEQYF. The DNA of the CDR3 is TGTGCCAGCAGCTTCGGCGGGGGGGAAAACTACGAGCAGTACTTC.

Here the CDR3 reads CASRSGLLYGYTF. The CDR3 DNA sequence: TGTGCCAGCAGATCGGGGCTTTTATATGGCTACACCTTC. V is TRBV12-3 or TRBV12-4 and J is TRBJ1-2, with a weak D call TRBD1 (5 bases). The CDR3 consists of 13 residues. Trimming took off 6 bases at V and 5 bases at J, with 13 bases between the two ends.

The CDR3 sequence: CASSLGQGRLNTEAFF. CDR3 bases: TGTGCCAGCAGCTTGGGGCAGGGTCGGCTGAACACTGAAGCTTTCTTT. This chain connects TRBV11-2 to TRBJ1-1, with a weak D call TRBD1 (5 bases). Looked up from germline, CDR1 is SGHAT and CDR2 is FQNNGV. With 3 bases removed from V and 0 bases from J, the gap between germline ends came to 14 bases. The CDR3 totals 16 residues.

V usage is TRBV20-1 and J usage is TRBJ1-6; 8 bases match TRBD1. Unmatched junction bases numbered 6, after V lost 6 bases and J lost 8 bases. The CDR3 extends over 13 amino acids. Germline CDR1 reads DFQATT; CDR2 reads SNEGSKA (reference sequence). This CDR3 reads CSAETGAYSPLHF. The CDR3 DNA reads TGCAGTGCCGAGACAGGGGCTTATTCACCCCTCCACTTT.